Following are 27 T cell receptor beta chains from one sample sequenced in a study of cytomegalovirus exposure and HLA in healthy donors. The PCR made use of 60 Vbeta and 13 Jbeta primers. Some clones are missing from TCRdb's copy, which holds only in-frame ones; the method was immunoSEQ multiplex PCR. The top ten hold around 4.9% of the sample, which has roughly 97,000 clones, over 8% seen once. The sample taken for sequencing was PBMCs. The receptors come from a man between 50 and 59 years old in good health and CMV-seropositive.

The table lists this clone with a few counts. The gene calls are TRBV10-3 and TRBJ2-7; TRBD1 might be the D (6 bases). CDR1 ENHRY and CDR2 SYGVKD come from the germline V gene. CDR3 length equals 15 residues. Trimming removed 3 bases from V and 0 bases from J, with 12 bases in between. The CDR3 loop is CAISEPDRNSYEQYF. DNA for the CDR3: TGTGCCATCAGTGAACCGGACAGAAACTCCTACGAGCAGTACTTC.

This clone was observed a handful of times. The CDR3 sequence: CASLGRRVGVETQYF. The DNA of the CDR3 is TGCGCCAGCCTAGGCCGGAGGGTAGGGGTAGAGACCCAGTACTTC. V and J are TRBV10-1 and TRBJ2-5, with D perhaps matching TRBD2 (6 bases). In germline, CDR1 is WNHNN, CDR2 SYGVQD (reference sequence). The CDR3 consists of 15 residues. The V and J ends lost 8 bases and 4 bases respectively, with 20 bases between them.

This clone was counted only a few times. The chain employs TRBV30 and TRBJ1-5; D ambiguous. V lost 5 bases and J lost 2, with 13 bases in between. The length of the CDR3 is 14 residues. Germline V gives CDR1 GTSNPN, CDR2 SVGIG (reference sequence). The CDR3 is CAWGGSRGNQPQHF. The CDR3 DNA is TGTGCCTGGGGAGGGTCAAGGGGCAATCAGCCCCAGCATTTT.

This clone has just a few counts. The chain employs TRBV15 and TRBJ1-2, with D maybe TRBD1 (6 bases). The V end lost 0 bases, the J end lost 8 bases, and 16 bases lay between the germline ends. Germline V lookup: CDR1 LNHNV, CDR2 YYDKDF (reference sequence). This CDR3 has 15 amino acids. The CDR3 nucleotides are TGTGCCACCAGCAGAGATCTGGGGGCGCTTAAAGGCTACACCTTC. Translation: CATSRDLGALKGYTF.

This chain connects TRBV5-1 to TRBJ1-3; tentative D call: TRBD1 (5 bases). The CDR3 contains 15 residues. Germline loops: CDR1 SGHRS, CDR2 YFSETQ. The V gene lost 4 bases and the J gene lost 1 base, with 12 bases spanning the gap. CDR3 nucleotides: TGCGCCAGCAGCCGGGACTCGACTTCTGGAAACACCATATATTTT. Its translation: CASSRDSTSGNTIYF.

The genes are TRBV2 and TRBJ1-3; 8 positions agree with TRBD1. With 4 bases clipped from V and 4 bases from J, the junction kept 12 bases outside the gene matches. The CDR3 length is 17 residues. The germline CDR1 and CDR2 sequences are SNHLY and FYNNEI. In DNA, the CDR3 is TGTGCCAGCAGTGGGGACAGGTACCCCGGGAGCGGAAACACCATATATTTT. It translates to CASSGDRYPGSGNTIYF.

This clone occurred a few times. DNA of the CDR3: TGTGCCAGCAGCTTGGTCCGGAACTATGGCTACACCTTC. It yields the protein CASSLVRNYGYTF. The V gene is TRBV5-4, the J gene TRBJ1-2; no clear D. V was clipped by 0 bases and J by 2 bases, with 5 bases between them. Germline CDR1 is SGHNT and CDR2 is YYREEE (reference sequence). This CDR3 spans 13 amino acids.

This clone was seen more than once but under ten times. The chain combines TRBV5-4 with TRBJ1-2; maybe TRBD1 (5 bases). Trimming took off 0 bases at V and 8 bases at J, with 14 bases between the two ends. The germline V gene encodes CDR1 SGHNT and CDR2 YYREEE (reference sequence). This CDR3 has 14 amino acids. The CDR3 loop is CASSLDRTVMGYTF. The CDR3 DNA sequence: TGTGCCAGCAGCTTGGACAGGACGGTAATGGGCTACACCTTC.

The chain couples TRBV27 to TRBJ1-1, with D maybe TRBD1 (5 bases). Trimming stripped 6 bases from V and 1 base from J, with 15 bases between. CDR3 size: 15 residues. Germline V CDR1 and CDR2: MNHEY, SMNVEV (reference sequence). The CDR3 DNA sequence: TGTGCCAGCAGACTCTCGCCGGGGGGGAACACTGAAGCTTTCTTT. This codes for CASRLSPGGNTEAFF.

The chain is built from TRBV4-3 and TRBJ2-3; 7 positions match TRBD1. The CDR3 loop spans 17 amino acids. J was trimmed by 2 bases and V by 0 bases; bases with no gene match: 8. Germline V gene sequence: CDR1 LGHNA, CDR2 YSLEER. The CDR3, as DNA: TGCGCCAGCAGCCAAGATTTTTTCGGGACAGCCACAGATACGCAGTATTTT. Translated: CASSQDFFGTATDTQYF.

V is TRBV6-5 and J is TRBJ2-5, with a weak D call TRBD2 (7 bases). Germline V gene data show CDR1 as MNHEY and CDR2 as SVGAGI. Trimming took 4 bases from V and 5 from J, leaving 14 bases between them. The CDR3 extends over 14 amino acids. The CDR3 loop is CASSWGGGRETQYF. Written as DNA, the CDR3 is TGTGCCAGCAGTTGGGGGGGCGGACGTGAGACCCAGTACTTC.

This chain links TRBV2 with TRBJ1-4; D not resolved. From germline, CDR1 is SNHLY and CDR2 FYNNEI. The V end was cut by 5 bases, the J end by 4 bases, with 17 bases between. The CDR3 extends over 16 amino acids. CDR3 region: CASSSRRGQRNEKLFF. As DNA, the CDR3 is TGTGCCAGCAGTTCCAGACGGGGTCAACGTAATGAAAAACTGTTTTTT. The full variable domain, rest sourced from reference TRBV2 and TRBJ1-4, is EPEVTQTPSHQVTQMGQEVILRCVPISNHLYFYWYRQILGQKVEFLVSFYNNEISEKSEIFDDQFSVERPDGSNFTLKIRSTKLEDSAMYFCASSSRRGQRNEKLFFGSGTQLSVL.

In this sample, this clone turned up a few times. This chain links TRBV28 with TRBJ2-7; TRBD2 might be the D (5 bases). The CDR3 loop spans 15 amino acids. Germline V gene data show CDR1 as MDHEN and CDR2 as SYDVKM. Trimming removed 2 bases at V and 1 base at J, with 12 bases between. The CDR3 protein is CASSLAGRSSYEQYF. The CDR3 DNA follows: TGTGCCAGCAGTTTAGCGGGCAGGAGTTCCTACGAGCAGTACTTC.

This chain joins TRBV5-4 and TRBJ2-1; 10 bases are shared with TRBD1. In germline, CDR1 is SGHNT, CDR2 YYREEE (reference sequence). V dropped 4 bases and J dropped 4; count of bases not matched to a gene: 5. This CDR3 spans 15 amino acids. CDR3 in amino acids: CASSPTGGAYNEQFF. The DNA for the CDR3 is TGTGCCAGCAGCCCGACAGGGGGCGCGTACAATGAGCAGTTCTTC.

The chain couples TRBV2 to TRBJ2-5, with TRBD1 matching 7 bases. In germline, CDR1 is SNHLY, CDR2 FYNNEI. Trimming removed 6 bases from V and 0 bases from J; junction bases left unmatched: 7. The CDR3 has 15 amino acids. The CDR3 sequence: CASRAGTAYQETQYF. The CDR3, as DNA: TGTGCCAGCAGAGCCGGGACAGCGTACCAAGAGACCCAGTACTTC.

The chain links TRBV30 to TRBJ1-1; D may be TRBD1 (6 bases). The CDR3 loop spans 11 amino acids. CDR1 and CDR2 (germline): GTSNPN, SVGIG (reference sequence). V lost 7 bases, J lost 7 bases, and 13 bases lay in between. This CDR3 is CAYEEDSEAFF. The DNA of the CDR3 is TGTGCCTACGAGGAGGACAGTGAAGCTTTCTTT. The variable domain in full, with the rest retrieved from reference TRBV30 and TRBJ1-1, is SQTIHQWPATLVQPVGSPLSLECTVEGTSNPNLYWYRQAAGRGLQLLFYSVGIGQISSEVPQNLSASRPQDRQFILSSKKLLLSDSGFYLCAYEEDSEAFFGQGTRLTVV.

This clone has only a few counts. The genes are TRBV19 and TRBJ1-1; 9 nucleotides align to TRBD1. Germline V gene lookup returns CDR1 LNHDA and CDR2 SQIVND (reference sequence). CDR3 length: 13 amino acids. Trimming cost V 5 bases and J 5 bases; bases outside gene matches: 3. The CDR3 protein is CASSPGQGTEAFF. CDR3 in DNA: TGTGCCAGTAGTCCGGGACAGGGAACTGAAGCTTTCTTT.

This clone was detected a few times. The CDR3 is CASSMGDGTGVEQYF. CDR3 coding DNA: TGTGCCAGTAGTATGGGGGACGGGACAGGGGTCGAGCAGTACTTC. The chain recombines TRBV19 with TRBJ2-7, with TRBD1 matching 10 bases. This CDR3 region has 15 residues. Unmatched junction bases numbered 8, after V lost 3 bases and J lost 6 bases. Germline CDR1 LNHDA, CDR2 SQIVND (reference sequence).

In this sample, this clone turned up a few times. The chain uses TRBV7-6 and TRBJ2-5, with no clear D. TRBJ2-7 matches the DNA end more closely, so the J call is doubtful. CDR1 SGHVS and CDR2 FNYEAQ come from the germline V gene. This CDR3 is built from 14 residues. CDR3 sequence (DNA): TGTGCCAGCAGCTTAGAAGAGGACTCCTACGAGCAGTACTTC. This codes for CASSLEEDSYEQYF.

A few counts support this clone. The rearrangement uses TRBV25-1 and TRBJ2-3, with D perhaps matching TRBD2 (5 bases). Trimming removed 3 bases at V and 4 bases at J, with 17 bases between. The germline CDR1 and CDR2 sequences are MGHDK and SYGVNS. The length of the CDR3 is 16 residues. The CDR3 sequence is CASSDHGGVGADTQYF. CDR3 in DNA: TGTGCCAGCAGTGATCACGGAGGTGTGGGCGCAGATACGCAGTATTTT.

The chain combines TRBV7-6 with TRBJ2-3; 7 nucleotides match TRBD2. The V and J ends lost 2 bases and 4 bases, in that order; junction bases with no gene match: 6. The CDR3 sequence is 15 residues long. From germline, CDR1 is SGHVS and CDR2 FNYEAQ. The CDR3 region is CASSLRGLVSDTQYF. For the CDR3, the DNA is TGTGCCAGCAGCTTACGCGGACTAGTTTCAGATACGCAGTATTTT.

The CDR3 protein is CASSLGGGTQVYNEQFF. DNA of the CDR3: TGTGCCAGCAGCTTAGGAGGCGGGACCCAAGTCTACAATGAGCAGTTCTTC. The chain carries TRBV11-3 and TRBJ2-1; weak D call: TRBD2 (6 bases). Germline V gene data show CDR1 as SGHNT and CDR2 as YENEEA. The CDR3 runs 17 residues. Trimming removed 1 base at V and 3 bases at J, with 16 bases between.

The CDR3 here is CASSPLATGNTGELFF. The CDR3 DNA follows: TGTGCCAGCTCACCACTCGCGACAGGGAACACCGGGGAGCTGTTTTTT. The chain couples TRBV18 to TRBJ2-2, with D perhaps matching TRBD1 (6 bases). The germline V gene encodes CDR1 KGHSH and CDR2 LQKENI. This CDR3 has 16 amino acids. V was pared by 1 base and J by 1 base, with 10 bases between.

This clone was observed a few times. This chain joins TRBV6-1 and TRBJ1-2; weak D call: TRBD1 (5 bases). V was pared by 5 bases and J by 6 bases, with 19 bases between. Germline CDR1 is MNHNS and CDR2 is SASEGT. This CDR3 spans 15 amino acids. The DNA for the CDR3 is TGTGCCAGCAGTTCCGGACATGGCCCTACGGATGGCTACACCTTC. Its translation: CASSSGHGPTDGYTF.

The rearrangement uses TRBV29-1 and TRBJ1-1; no firm D call. Per germline, CDR1 SQVTM and CDR2 ANQGSEA. The CDR3 is 14 amino acids. Trimming removed 4 bases at V and 0 bases at J, with 12 bases between. CDR3 residues: CSVAADTMNTEAFF. For the CDR3, the DNA is TGCAGCGTTGCGGCAGACACCATGAACACTGAAGCTTTCTTT.

This clone was seen a handful of times. The chain has TRBV5-1 and TRBJ1-1; D remains ambiguous. The V and J ends lost 4 bases and 1 base respectively, with 11 bases between them. Germline-derived CDR1 and CDR2 are SGHRS and YFSETQ. The CDR3 sequence is 14 residues long. CDR3 loop: CASSPSVANTEAFF. In DNA form, the CDR3 reads TGCGCCAGCAGCCCCTCTGTGGCGAACACTGAAGCTTTCTTT.

Only a few counts were recorded for this clone. The rearrangement links TRBV7-8 to TRBJ2-1, with 9 nucleotides matching TRBD2. V trimming: 1 base; J trimming: 2 bases; junction bases outside the gene matches: 0. This CDR3 is built from 15 residues. The germline gives CDR1 SGHVS, CDR2 FQNEAQ. CDR3 in amino acids: CASSLGTSAYNEQFF. Written as DNA, the CDR3 is TGTGCCAGCAGCTTAGGGACTAGCGCCTACAATGAGCAGTTCTTC.